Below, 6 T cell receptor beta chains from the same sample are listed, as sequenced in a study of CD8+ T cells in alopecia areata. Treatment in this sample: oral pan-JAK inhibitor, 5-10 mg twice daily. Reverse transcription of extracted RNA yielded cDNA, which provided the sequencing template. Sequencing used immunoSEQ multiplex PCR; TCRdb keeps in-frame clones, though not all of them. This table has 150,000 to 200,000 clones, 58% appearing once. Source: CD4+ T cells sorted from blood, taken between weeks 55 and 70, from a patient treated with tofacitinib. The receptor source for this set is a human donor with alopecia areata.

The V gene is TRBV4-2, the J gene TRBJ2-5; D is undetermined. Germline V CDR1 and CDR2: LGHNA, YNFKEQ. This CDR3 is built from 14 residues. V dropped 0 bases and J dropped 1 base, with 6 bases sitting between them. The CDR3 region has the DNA TGTGCCAGCAGCCAAGATTGGACCCAAGAGACCCAGTACTTC. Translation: CASSQDWTQETQYF.

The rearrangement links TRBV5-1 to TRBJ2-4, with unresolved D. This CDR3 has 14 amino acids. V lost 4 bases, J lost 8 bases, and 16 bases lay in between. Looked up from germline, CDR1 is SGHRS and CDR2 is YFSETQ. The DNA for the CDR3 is TGCGCCAGCAGCATAGACAAGGTCATGGACATTCAGTACTTC. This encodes CASSIDKVMDIQYF.

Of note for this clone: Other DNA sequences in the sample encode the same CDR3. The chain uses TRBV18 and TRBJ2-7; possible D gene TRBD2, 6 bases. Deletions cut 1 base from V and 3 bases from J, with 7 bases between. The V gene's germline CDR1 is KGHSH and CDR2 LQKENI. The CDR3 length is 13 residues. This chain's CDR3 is CASSPRGGYEQYF. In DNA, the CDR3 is TGTGCCAGCTCACCACGGGGAGGCTACGAGCAGTACTTC.

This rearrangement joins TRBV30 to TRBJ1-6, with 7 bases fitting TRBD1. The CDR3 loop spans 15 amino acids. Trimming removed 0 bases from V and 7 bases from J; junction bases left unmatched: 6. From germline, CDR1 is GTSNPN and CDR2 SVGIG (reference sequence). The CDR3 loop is CAWSVGLGGNSPLHF. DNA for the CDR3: TGTGCCTGGAGTGTAGGGCTAGGGGGCAATTCACCCCTCCACTTT.

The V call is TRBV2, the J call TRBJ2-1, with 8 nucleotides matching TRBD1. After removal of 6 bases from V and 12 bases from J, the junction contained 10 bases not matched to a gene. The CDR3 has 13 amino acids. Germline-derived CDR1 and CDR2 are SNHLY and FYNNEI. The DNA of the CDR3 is TGTGCCAGCAGGGAGGACAGGGCCCAGGGGCAGTTCTTC. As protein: CASREDRAQGQFF. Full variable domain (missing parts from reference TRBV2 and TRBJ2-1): EPEVTQTPSHQVTQMGQEVILRCVPISNHLYFYWYRQILGQKVEFLVSFYNNEISEKSEIFDDQFSVERPDGSNFTLKIRSTKLEDSAMYFCASREDRAQGQFFGPGTRLTVL.

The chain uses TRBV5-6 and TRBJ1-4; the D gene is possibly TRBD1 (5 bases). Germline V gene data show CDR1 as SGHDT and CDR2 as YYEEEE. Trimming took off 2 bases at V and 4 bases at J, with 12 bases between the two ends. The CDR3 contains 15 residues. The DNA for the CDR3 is TGTGCCAGCAGCTTTAGGGGTAGCAATAATGAAAAACTGTTTTTT. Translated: CASSFRGSNNEKLFF.